This is a list of T cell receptor beta chains from one sample in a study of blood T cell repertoires in COVID-19. Profiled with immunoSEQ multiplex PCR; TCRdb holds only in-frame clones, not every one. This repertoire shows fewer than 500,000 clones, 86% found once; its top ten account for more than 1.4%. The sequenced material came from peripheral blood. The receptors come from a woman in her twenties or thirties with active or convalescent COVID-19. The CDR3 runs from the conserved cysteine through the conserved F or W. D genes are given only for firm matches. Only some rows state a clone size, as once, few, many or a class for expanded clones.

J: TRBJ1-5; V: TRBV21-1; size: -; D: -; DNA: TGTGCCAGCAGCAAAAATAACAGAGAAAATCAGCCCCAGCATTTT; CDR3: CASSKNNRENQPQHF
J: TRBJ1-6; V: TRBV19; size: -; D: -; DNA: TGTGCCAGTAGTACCGGGTATAATTCACCCCTCCACTTT; CDR3: CASSTGYNSPLHF
J: TRBJ1-3; V: TRBV25-1; size: many; D: -; DNA: TGTGCCAGCCTCAGCTCTGGAAACACCATATATTTT; CDR3: CASLSSGNTIYF
J: TRBJ2-1; V: TRBV12-3/TRBV12-4; size: once; D: -; DNA: TGTGCCAGCAGGGCATACAATGAGCAGTTCTTC; CDR3: CASRAYNEQFF
J: TRBJ1-1; V: TRBV19; size: -; D: -; DNA: TGTGCCAGTAACCAGGGGAACACTGAAGCTTTCTTT; CDR3: CASNQGNTEAFF
J: TRBJ2-3; V: TRBV29-1; size: -; D: -; DNA: TGCAGCGTTGGCGATAACACAGATACGCAGTATTTT; CDR3: CSVGDNTDTQYF
J: TRBJ2-1; V: TRBV7-9; size: -; D: TRBD2; DNA: TGTGCCAGCAGCTTAAGCCTCGCGGGAGGGGTCTACAATGAGCAGTTCTTC; CDR3: CASSLSLAGGVYNEQFF
J: TRBJ2-7; V: TRBV5-5; size: -; D: -; DNA: TGTGCCAGCAGCTCTGATAAGAGGCCGGCCGGAGGGCTGTACGAGCAGTACTTC; CDR3: CASSSDKRPAGGLYEQYF
J: TRBJ1-1; V: TRBV5-1; size: -; D: -; DNA: TGCGCCAGCAGCTTGGAGTCCCAGGGGACTGAAGCTTTCTTT; CDR3: CASSLESQGTEAFF
J: TRBJ1-5; V: TRBV6-1; size: -; D: TRBD1; DNA: TGTGCCAGCAGTGAATTCCAGGGGGCTAATCAGCCCCAGCATTTT; CDR3: CASSEFQGANQPQHF
J: TRBJ1-1; V: TRBV7-2; size: -; D: TRBD1; DNA: TGTGCCAGCAGCTTAACAGGGGAGAACACTGAAGCTTTCTTT; CDR3: CASSLTGENTEAFF
J: TRBJ1-2; V: TRBV2; size: -; D: -; DNA: TGTGCCAGCCAACCGTGGGGAGGGGGCTATGGCTACACCTTC; CDR3: CASQPWGGGYGYTF
J: TRBJ2-1; V: TRBV21-1; size: -; D: -; DNA: TGTGCCAGCAGCCGTGGGGGACAGGGTTGTTGGAGCTCCTACAATGAGCAGTTCTTC; CDR3: CASSRGGQGCWSSYNEQFF
J: TRBJ2-2; V: TRBV29-1; size: -; D: -; DNA: TGCAGCGTTGAAGATAGGCGGAGAGCCGGGGAGCTGTTTTTT; CDR3: CSVEDRRRAGELFF
J: TRBJ2-2; V: TRBV5-1; size: -; D: -; DNA: TGCGCCAGCAGCTCACAGGGAACCGGGGAGCTGTTTTTT; CDR3: CASSSQGTGELFF